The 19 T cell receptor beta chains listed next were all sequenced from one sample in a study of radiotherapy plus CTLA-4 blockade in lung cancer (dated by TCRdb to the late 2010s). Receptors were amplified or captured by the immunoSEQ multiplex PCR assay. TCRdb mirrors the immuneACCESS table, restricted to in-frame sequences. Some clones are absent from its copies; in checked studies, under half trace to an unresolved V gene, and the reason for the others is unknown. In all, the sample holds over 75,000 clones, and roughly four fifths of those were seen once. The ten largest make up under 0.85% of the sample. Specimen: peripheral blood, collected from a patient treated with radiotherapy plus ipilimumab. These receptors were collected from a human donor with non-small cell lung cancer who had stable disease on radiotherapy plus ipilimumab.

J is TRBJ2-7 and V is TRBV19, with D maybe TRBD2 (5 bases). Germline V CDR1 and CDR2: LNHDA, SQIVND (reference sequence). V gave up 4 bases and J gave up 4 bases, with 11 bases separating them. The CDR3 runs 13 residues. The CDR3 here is CASSSGSWYEQYF. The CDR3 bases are TGTGCCAGTAGTAGTGGGAGTTGGTACGAGCAGTACTTC.

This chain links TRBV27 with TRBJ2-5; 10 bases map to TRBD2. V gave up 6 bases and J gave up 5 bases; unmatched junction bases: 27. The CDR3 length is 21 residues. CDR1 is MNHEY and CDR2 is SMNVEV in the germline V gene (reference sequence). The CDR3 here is CASRPREGAGGPWAIQETQYF. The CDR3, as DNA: TGTGCCAGCAGGCCCAGGGAGGGAGCGGGAGGGCCGTGGGCCATCCAGGAGACCCAGTACTTC.

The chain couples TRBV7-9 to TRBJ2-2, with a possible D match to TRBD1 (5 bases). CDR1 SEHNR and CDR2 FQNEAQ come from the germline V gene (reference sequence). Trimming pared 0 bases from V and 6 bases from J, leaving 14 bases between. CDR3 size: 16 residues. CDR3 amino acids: CASSLAIGESAGELFF. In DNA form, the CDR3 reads TGTGCCAGCAGCTTAGCGATAGGGGAATCGGCCGGGGAGCTGTTTTTT.

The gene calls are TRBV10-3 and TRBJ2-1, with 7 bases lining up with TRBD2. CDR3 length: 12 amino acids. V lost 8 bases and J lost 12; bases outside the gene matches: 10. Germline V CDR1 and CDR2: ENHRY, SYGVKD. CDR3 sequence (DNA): TGTGCCATCTCCGAGTGGGGGGAGGGGCAGTTCTTC. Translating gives CAISEWGEGQFF.

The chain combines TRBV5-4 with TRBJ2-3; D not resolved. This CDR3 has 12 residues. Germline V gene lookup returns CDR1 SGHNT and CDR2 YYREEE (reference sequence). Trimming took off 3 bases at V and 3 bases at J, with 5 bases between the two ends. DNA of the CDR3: TGTGCCAGCAGCTATGGGACAGATACGCAGTATTTT. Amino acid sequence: CASSYGTDTQYF.

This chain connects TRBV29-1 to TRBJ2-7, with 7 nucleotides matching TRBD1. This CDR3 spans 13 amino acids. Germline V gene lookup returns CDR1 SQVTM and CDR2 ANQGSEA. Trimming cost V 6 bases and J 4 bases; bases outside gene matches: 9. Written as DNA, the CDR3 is TGCAGCGTGTTGACAGGGATTGGGTACGAGCAGTACTTC. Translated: CSVLTGIGYEQYF.

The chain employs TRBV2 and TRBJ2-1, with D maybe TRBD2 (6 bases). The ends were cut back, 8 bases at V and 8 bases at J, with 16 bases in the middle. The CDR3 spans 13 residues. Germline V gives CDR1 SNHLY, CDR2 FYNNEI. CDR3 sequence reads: CASGRRGADEQFF. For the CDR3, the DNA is TGTGCCAGCGGGAGGCGCGGTGCGGATGAGCAGTTCTTC.

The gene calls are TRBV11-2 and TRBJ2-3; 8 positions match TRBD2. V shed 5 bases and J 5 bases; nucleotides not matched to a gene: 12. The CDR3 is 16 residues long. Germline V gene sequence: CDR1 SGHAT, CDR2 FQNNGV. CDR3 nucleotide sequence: TGTGCCAGCAGCCACTTGGGGCGGGAGGCGGGAGATACGCAGTATTTT. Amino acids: CASSHLGREAGDTQYF.

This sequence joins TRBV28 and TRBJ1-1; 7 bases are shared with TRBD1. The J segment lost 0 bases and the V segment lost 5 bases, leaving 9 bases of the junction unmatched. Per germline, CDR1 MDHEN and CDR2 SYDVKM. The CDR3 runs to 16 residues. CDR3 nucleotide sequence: TGTGCCAGCAGTCCCCCTCGGACAGGCGTGAACACTGAAGCTTTCTTT. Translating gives CASSPPRTGVNTEAFF.

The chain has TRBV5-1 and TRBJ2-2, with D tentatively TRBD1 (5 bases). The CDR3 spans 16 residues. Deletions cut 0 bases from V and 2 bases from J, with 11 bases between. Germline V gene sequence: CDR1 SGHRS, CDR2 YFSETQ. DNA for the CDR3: TGCGCCAGCAGCTTGGGTGGGGCCCTAAACACCGGGGAGCTGTTTTTT. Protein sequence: CASSLGGALNTGELFF.

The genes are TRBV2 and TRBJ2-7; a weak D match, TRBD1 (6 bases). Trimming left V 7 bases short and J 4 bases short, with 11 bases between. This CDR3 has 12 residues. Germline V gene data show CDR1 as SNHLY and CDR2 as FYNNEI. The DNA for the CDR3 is TGTGCCAGCAAGGCAGGGGAATACGAGCAGTACTTC. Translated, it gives CASKAGEYEQYF.

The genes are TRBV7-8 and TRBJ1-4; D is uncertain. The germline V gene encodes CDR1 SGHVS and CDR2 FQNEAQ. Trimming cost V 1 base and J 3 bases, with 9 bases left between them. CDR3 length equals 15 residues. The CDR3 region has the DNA TGTGCCAGCAGCTTAGGGACCGGTTCTAATGAAAAACTGTTTTTT. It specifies CASSLGTGSNEKLFF. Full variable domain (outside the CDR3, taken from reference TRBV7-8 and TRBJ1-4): GAGVSQSPRYKVAKRGQDVALRCDPISGHVSLFWYQQALGQGPEFLTYFQNEAQLDKSGLPSDRFFAERPEGSVSTLKIQRTQQEDSAVYLCASSLGTGSNEKLFFGSGTQLSVL.

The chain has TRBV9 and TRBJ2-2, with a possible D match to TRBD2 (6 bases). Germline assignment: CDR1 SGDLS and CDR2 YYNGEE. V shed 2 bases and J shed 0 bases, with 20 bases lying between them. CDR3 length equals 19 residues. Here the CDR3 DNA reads TGTGCCAGCAGCGTGTCCTGGGACTTCTTTACCACGAACACCGGGGAGCTGTTTTTT. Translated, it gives CASSVSWDFFTTNTGELFF.

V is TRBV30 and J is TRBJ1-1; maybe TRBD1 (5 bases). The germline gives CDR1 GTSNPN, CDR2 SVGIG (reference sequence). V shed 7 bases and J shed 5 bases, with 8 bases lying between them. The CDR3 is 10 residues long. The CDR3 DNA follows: TGTGCCTTTGAGGGGACTGAAGCTTTCTTT. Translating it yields CAFEGTEAFF. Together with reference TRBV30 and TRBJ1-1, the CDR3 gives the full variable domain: SQTIHQWPATLVQPVGSPLSLECTVEGTSNPNLYWYRQAAGRGLQLLFYSVGIGQISSEVPQNLSASRPQDRQFILSSKKLLLSDSGFYLCAFEGTEAFFGQGTRLTVV.

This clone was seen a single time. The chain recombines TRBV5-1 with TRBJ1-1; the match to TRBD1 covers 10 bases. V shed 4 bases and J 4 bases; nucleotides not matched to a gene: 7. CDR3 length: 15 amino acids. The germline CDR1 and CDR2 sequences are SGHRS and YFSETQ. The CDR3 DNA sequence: TGCGCCAGCAGCGTGGGATGGACAGGGGGCACTGAAGCTTTCTTT. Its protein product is CASSVGWTGGTEAFF.

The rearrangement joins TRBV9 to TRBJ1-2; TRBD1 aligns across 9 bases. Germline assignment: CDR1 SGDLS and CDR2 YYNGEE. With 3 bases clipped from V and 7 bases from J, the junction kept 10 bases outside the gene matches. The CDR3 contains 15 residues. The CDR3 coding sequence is TGTGCCAGCAGCGCCTCACAGGGGGCCCCTGGTGGCTACACCTTC. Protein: CASSASQGAPGGYTF.

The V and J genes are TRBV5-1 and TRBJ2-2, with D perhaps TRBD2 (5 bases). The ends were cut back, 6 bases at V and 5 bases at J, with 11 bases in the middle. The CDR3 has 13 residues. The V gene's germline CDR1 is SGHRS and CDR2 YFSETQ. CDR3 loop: CASIRGPTGELFF. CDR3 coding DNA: TGCGCCAGCATACGGGGTCCGACCGGGGAGCTGTTTTTT.

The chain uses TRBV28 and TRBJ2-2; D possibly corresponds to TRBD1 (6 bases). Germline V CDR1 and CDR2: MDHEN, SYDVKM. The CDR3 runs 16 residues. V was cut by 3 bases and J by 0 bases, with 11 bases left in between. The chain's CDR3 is CASSLRNRANTGELFF. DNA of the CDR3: TGTGCCAGCAGTTTGAGGAACAGGGCGAACACCGGGGAGCTGTTTTTT.

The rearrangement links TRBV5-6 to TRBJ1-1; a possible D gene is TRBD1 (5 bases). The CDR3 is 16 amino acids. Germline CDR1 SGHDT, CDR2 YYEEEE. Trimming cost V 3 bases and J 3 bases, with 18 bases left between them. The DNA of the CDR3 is TGTGCCAGCAGCTGGGTCAGGGATCAGTTTGACACTGAAGCTTTCTTT. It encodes CASSWVRDQFDTEAFF.